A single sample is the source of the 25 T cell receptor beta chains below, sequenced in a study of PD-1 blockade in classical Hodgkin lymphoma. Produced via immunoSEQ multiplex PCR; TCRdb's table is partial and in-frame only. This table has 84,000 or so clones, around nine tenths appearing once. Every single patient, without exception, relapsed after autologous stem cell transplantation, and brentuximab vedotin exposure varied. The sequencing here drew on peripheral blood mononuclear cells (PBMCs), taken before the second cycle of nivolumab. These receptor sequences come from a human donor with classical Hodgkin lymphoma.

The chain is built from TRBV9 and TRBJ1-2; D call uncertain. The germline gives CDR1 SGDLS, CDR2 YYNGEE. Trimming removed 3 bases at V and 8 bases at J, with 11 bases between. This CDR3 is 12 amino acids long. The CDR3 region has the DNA TGTGCCAGCAGCGGGAGTATTTGGGGCTACACCTTC. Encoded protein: CASSGSIWGYTF.

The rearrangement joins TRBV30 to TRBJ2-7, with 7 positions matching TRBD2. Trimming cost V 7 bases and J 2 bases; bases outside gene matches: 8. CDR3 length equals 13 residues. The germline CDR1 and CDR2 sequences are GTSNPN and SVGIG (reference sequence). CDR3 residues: CAFTWGRAYEQYF. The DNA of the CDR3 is TGTGCCTTCACGTGGGGGAGGGCCTACGAGCAGTACTTC.

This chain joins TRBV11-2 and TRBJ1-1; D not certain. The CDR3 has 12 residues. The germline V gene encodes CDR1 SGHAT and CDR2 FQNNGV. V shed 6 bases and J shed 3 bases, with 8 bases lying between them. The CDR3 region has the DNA TGTGCCAGCAGTTCAGAGTACACTGAAGCTTTCTTT. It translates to CASSSEYTEAFF. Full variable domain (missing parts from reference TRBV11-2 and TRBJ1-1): EAGVAQSPRYKIIEKRQSVAFWCNPISGHATLYWYQQILGQGPKLLIQFQNNGVVDDSQLPKDRFSAERLKGVDSTLKIQPAKLEDSAVYLCASSSEYTEAFFGQGTRLTVV.

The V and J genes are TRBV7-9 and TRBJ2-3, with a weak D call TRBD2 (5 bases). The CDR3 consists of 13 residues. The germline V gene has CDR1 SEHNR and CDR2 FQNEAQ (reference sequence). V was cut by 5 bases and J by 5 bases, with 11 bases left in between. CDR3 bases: TGTGCCAGCAGCCCACCCGAGGGAGATACGCAGTATTTT. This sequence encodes CASSPPEGDTQYF.

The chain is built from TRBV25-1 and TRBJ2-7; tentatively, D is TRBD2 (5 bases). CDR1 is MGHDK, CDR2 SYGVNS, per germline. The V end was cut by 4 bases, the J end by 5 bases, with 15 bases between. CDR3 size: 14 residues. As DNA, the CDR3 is TGTGCCAGCAGTGTCCGGGGTCCCCTAGACGAGCAGTACTTC. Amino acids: CASSVRGPLDEQYF.

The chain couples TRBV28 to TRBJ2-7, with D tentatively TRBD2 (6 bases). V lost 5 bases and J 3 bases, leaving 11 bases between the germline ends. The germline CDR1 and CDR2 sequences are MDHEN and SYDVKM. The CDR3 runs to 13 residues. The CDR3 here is CASSDSGGYEQYF. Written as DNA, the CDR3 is TGTGCCAGCAGTGACTCCGGGGGCTACGAGCAGTACTTC.

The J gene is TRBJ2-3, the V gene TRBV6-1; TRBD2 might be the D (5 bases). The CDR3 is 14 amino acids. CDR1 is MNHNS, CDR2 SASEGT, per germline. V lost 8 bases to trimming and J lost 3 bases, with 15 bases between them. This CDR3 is CASLREKRTDTQYF. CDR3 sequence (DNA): TGTGCCAGCCTTCGGGAAAAAAGGACAGATACGCAGTATTTT.

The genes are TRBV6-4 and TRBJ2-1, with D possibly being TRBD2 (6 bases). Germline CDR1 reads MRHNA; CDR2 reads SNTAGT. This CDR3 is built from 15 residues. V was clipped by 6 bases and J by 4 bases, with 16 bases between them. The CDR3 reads CASSRGGLSYNEQFF. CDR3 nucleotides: TGTGCCAGCAGCCGCGGAGGGTTGTCATACAATGAGCAGTTCTTC.

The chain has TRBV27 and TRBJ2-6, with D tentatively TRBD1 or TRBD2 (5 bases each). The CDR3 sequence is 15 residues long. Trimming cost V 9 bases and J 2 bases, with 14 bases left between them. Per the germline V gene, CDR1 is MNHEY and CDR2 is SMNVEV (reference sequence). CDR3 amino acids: CASSRGFTGANVLTF. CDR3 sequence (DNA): TGTGCCAGTTCGAGGGGTTTTACTGGGGCCAACGTCCTGACTTTC.

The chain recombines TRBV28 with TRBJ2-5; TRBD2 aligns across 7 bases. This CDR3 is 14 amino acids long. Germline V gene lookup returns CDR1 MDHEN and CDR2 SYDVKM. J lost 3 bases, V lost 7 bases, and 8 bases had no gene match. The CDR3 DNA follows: TGTGCCAGCACCCCATTTGGGGGGGAAGAGACCCAGTACTTC. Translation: CASTPFGGEETQYF.

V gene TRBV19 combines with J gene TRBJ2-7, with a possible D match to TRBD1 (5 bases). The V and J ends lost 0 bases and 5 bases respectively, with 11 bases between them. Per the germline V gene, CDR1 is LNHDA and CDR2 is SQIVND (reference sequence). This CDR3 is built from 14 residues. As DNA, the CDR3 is TGTGCCAGTAGTATAGAAAACAGGATCCACGAGCAGTACTTC. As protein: CASSIENRIHEQYF.

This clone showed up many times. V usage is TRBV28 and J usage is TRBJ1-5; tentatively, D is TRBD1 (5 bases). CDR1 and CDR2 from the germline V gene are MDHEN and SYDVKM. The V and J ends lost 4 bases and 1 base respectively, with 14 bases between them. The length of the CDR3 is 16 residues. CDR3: CASSSPQRQSNQPQHF. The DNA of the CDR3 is TGTGCCAGCAGTTCCCCCCAAAGACAGAGCAATCAGCCCCAGCATTTT.

CDR3 DNA sequence: TGTGCCAGCAGCGTAGAGACTAGTCCATGGTATGAGCAGTTCTTC. Protein sequence: CASSVETSPWYEQFF. The genes are TRBV9 and TRBJ2-1; tentative D call: TRBD2 (6 bases). The CDR3 length is 15 residues. CDR1 and CDR2 from the germline V gene are SGDLS and YYNGEE. The V end was cut by 0 bases, the J end by 8 bases, with 15 bases between. Full variable domain (outside the CDR3, taken from reference TRBV9 and TRBJ2-1): DSGVTQTPKHLITATGQRVTLRCSPRSGDLSVYWYQQSLDQGLQFLIQYYNGEERAKGNILERFSAQQFPDLHSELNLSSLELGDSALYFCASSVETSPWYEQFFGPGTRLTVL.

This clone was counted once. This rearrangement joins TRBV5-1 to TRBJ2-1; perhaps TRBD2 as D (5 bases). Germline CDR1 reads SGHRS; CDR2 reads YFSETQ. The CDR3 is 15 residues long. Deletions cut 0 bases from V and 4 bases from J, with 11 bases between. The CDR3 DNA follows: TGCGCCAGCAGCTTGGAGGCTAGCAGATACAATGAGCAGTTCTTC. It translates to CASSLEASRYNEQFF.

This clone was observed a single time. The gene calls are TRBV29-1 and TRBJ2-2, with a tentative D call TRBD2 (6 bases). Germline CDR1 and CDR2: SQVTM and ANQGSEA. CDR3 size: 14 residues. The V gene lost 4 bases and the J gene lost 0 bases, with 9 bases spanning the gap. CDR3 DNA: TGCAGCGTTGGGAGGACTACGAACACCGGGGAGCTGTTTTTT. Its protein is CSVGRTTNTGELFF.

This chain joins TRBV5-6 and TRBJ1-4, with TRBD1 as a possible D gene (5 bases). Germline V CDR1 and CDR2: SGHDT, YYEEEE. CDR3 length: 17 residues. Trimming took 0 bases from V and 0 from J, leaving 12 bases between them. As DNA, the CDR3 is TGTGCCAGCAGCTTGGGGGGCAAACGGGCAACTAATGAAAAACTGTTTTTT. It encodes CASSLGGKRATNEKLFF.

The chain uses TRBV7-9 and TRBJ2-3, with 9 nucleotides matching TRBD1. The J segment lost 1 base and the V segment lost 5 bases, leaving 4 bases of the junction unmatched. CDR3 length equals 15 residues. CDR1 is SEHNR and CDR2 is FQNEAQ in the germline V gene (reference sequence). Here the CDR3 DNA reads TGTGCCAGCAGCGGCCGGGACAGGGGCACAGATACGCAGTATTTT. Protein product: CASSGRDRGTDTQYF.

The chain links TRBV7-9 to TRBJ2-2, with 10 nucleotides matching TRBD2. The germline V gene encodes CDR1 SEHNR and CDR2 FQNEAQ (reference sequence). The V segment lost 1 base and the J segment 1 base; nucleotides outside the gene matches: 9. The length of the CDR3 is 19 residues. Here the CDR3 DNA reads TGTGCCAGCAGCTTAGGGGCCTCACTAGCGGGACTGAACACCGGGGAGCTGTTTTTT. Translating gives CASSLGASLAGLNTGELFF.

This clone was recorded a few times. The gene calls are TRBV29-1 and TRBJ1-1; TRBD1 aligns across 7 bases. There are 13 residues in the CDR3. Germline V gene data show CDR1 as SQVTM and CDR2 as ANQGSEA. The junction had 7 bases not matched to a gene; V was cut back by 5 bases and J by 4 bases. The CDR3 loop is CSVRGQGGTEAFF. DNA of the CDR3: TGCAGCGTTAGGGGCCAGGGGGGCACTGAAGCTTTCTTT.

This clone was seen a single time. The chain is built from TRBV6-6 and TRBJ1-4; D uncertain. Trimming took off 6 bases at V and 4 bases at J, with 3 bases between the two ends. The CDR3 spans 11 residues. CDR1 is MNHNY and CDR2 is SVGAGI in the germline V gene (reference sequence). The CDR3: CASRGNEKLFF. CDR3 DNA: TGTGCCAGCAGGGGTAATGAAAAACTGTTTTTT.

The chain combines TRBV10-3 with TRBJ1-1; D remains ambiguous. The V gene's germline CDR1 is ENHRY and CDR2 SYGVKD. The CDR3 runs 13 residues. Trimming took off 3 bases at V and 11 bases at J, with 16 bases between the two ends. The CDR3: CAISDSRGEGAFF. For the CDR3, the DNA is TGTGCCATCAGTGATAGTAGAGGAGAAGGGGCTTTCTTT.

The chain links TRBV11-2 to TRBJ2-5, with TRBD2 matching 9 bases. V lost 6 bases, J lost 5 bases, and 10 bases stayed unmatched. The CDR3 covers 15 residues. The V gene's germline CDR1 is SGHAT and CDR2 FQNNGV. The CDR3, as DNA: TGTGCCAGCAGGCGCCCGGGACTAGCAGCGGAGACCCAGTACTTC. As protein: CASRRPGLAAETQYF.

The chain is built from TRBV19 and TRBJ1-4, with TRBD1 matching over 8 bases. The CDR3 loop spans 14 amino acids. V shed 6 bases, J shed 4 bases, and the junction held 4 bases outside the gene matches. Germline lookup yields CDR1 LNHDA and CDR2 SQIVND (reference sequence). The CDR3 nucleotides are TGTGCCAGTAGCGAGACAGGGGTTAATGAAAAACTGTTTTTT. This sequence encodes CASSETGVNEKLFF.

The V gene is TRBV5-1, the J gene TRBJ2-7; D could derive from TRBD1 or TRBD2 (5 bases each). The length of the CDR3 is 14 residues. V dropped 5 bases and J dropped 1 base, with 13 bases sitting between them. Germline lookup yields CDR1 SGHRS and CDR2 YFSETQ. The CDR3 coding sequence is TGCGCCAGCAGTTCCGGGACGGCGTCCTACGAGCAGTACTTC. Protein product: CASSSGTASYEQYF.

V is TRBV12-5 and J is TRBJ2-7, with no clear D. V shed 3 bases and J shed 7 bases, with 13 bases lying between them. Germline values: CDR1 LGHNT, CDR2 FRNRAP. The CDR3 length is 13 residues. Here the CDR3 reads CASGFPPGREQYF. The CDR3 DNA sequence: TGTGCTAGTGGTTTCCCCCCCGGTCGGGAGCAGTACTTC.